These T cell receptor beta chains were read from a single sample in a study of blood T cell repertoires in COVID-19. Here immunoSEQ multiplex PCR was the method, and the copy in TCRdb shows in-frame clones only, minus some. This sample has about 190,000 clones, with 78% found just once. The sequencing sample was made of peripheral blood. The origin of the receptors is a woman of 80 years or more with active or convalescent COVID-19. Each CDR3 is given with its conserved first and last residue. The order of the fields is clone size, D gene, J gene, V gene, CDR3 DNA, CDR3 protein. The D gene is left open where the match is weak. Clone size appears in some rows only: once, few, many, or a class for an expanded clone.

clone_size: few
d_call: TRBD1
j_call: TRBJ2-7
v_call: TRBV7-9
cdr3_nt: TGTGCCAGCTCATACCGGGACAGACCTGCCTACGAGCAGTACTTC
cdr3_aa: CASSYRDRPAYEQYF

clone_size: NA
d_call: NA
j_call: TRBJ2-4
v_call: TRBV27
cdr3_nt: TGTGCCAGCAGTTCCAGGGGAGGGACCAAAAACATTCAGTACTTC
cdr3_aa: CASSSRGGTKNIQYF

clone_size: NA
d_call: NA
j_call: TRBJ1-3
v_call: TRBV18
cdr3_nt: TGTGCCAGCTCACCTGGAGGGCTCAACTCTGGAAACACCATATATTTT
cdr3_aa: CASSPGGLNSGNTIYF

clone_size: few
d_call: TRBD1
j_call: TRBJ1-1
v_call: TRBV4-1
cdr3_nt: TGCGCCAGCAGCCTGCGCGGGACAGTCCTTTCTGAAGCTTTCTTT
cdr3_aa: CASSLRGTVLSEAFF

clone_size: NA
d_call: TRBD1
j_call: TRBJ1-1
v_call: TRBV19
cdr3_nt: TGTGCCAGTAGTATCCAGGGGACAGGGAACACTGAAGCTTTCTTT
cdr3_aa: CASSIQGTGNTEAFF

clone_size: NA
d_call: TRBD2
j_call: TRBJ2-1
v_call: TRBV10-3
cdr3_nt: TGTGCCATCAGTGAGTCCGCCACTAGCGGATTTGAGCAGTTCTTC
cdr3_aa: CAISESATSGFEQFF

clone_size: NA
d_call: NA
j_call: TRBJ2-3
v_call: TRBV2
cdr3_nt: TGTGCCAGCAATATGGCGGGAGATACGCAGTATTTT
cdr3_aa: CASNMAGDTQYF

clone_size: NA
d_call: NA
j_call: TRBJ2-1
v_call: TRBV5-3
cdr3_nt: TGTGCCAGAAGCTTGATGGGCAGTGACAATGAGCAGTTCTTC
cdr3_aa: CARSLMGSDNEQFF

clone_size: NA
d_call: NA
j_call: TRBJ1-5
v_call: TRBV5-1
cdr3_nt: TGCGCCAGCGGCCTCGGGGGGGCTGGCCAGCCCCAGCATTTT
cdr3_aa: CASGLGGAGQPQHF

clone_size: few
d_call: TRBD2
j_call: TRBJ2-5
v_call: TRBV5-8
cdr3_nt: TGTGCCAGCAGCTTTCTCCGTGTAGCGGGGGGGAACAAGACCCAGTACTTC
cdr3_aa: CASSFLRVAGGNKTQYF

clone_size: NA
d_call: TRBD1
j_call: TRBJ1-3
v_call: TRBV5-6
cdr3_nt: TGTGCCAGCAGCTCGGGACAGGGGACAGGAAACACCATATATTTT
cdr3_aa: CASSSGQGTGNTIYF

clone_size: NA
d_call: TRBD1
j_call: TRBJ2-1
v_call: TRBV24-1
cdr3_nt: TGTGCCACCAGTGATGGGACAGACAATGAGCAGTTCTTC
cdr3_aa: CATSDGTDNEQFF

clone_size: NA
d_call: NA
j_call: TRBJ2-5
v_call: TRBV5-1
cdr3_nt: TGCGCCAGCAAGTCGGGTACGGGGGAAGAGACCCAGTACTTC
cdr3_aa: CASKSGTGEETQYF

clone_size: NA
d_call: TRBD2
j_call: TRBJ2-7
v_call: TRBV5-1
cdr3_nt: TGCGCCAGCAGCTTGGCTGGACTAGGTACCTACGAGCAGTACTTC
cdr3_aa: CASSLAGLGTYEQYF

clone_size: NA
d_call: NA
j_call: TRBJ2-1
v_call: TRBV7-6
cdr3_nt: TGTGCCAGCAGCCGCCTAGGGGGTGAGCAGTTCTTC
cdr3_aa: CASSRLGGEQFF

clone_size: NA
d_call: NA
j_call: TRBJ2-1
v_call: TRBV5-1
cdr3_nt: TGCGCCAGCAGCTTCGGACAGAACAATGAGCAGTTCTTC
cdr3_aa: CASSFGQNNEQFF

clone_size: few
d_call: NA
j_call: TRBJ1-4
v_call: TRBV25-1
cdr3_nt: TGTGCCAGCAGTGAATACTCGGCAGGCGCAGGTGAAAAACTGTTTTTT
cdr3_aa: CASSEYSAGAGEKLFF

clone_size: NA
d_call: TRBD2
j_call: TRBJ2-7
v_call: TRBV3-1/TRBV3-2
cdr3_nt: TGTGCCAGCAGACAAGGGTCTAGCGGTTACTACGAGCAGTACTTC
cdr3_aa: CASRQGSSGYYEQYF

clone_size: NA
d_call: NA
j_call: TRBJ1-2
v_call: TRBV9
cdr3_nt: TGTGCCAGCAGCGTAGGGCACGTCTCAGACTATGGCTACACCTTC
cdr3_aa: CASSVGHVSDYGYTF

clone_size: NA
d_call: NA
j_call: TRBJ2-1
v_call: TRBV7-9
cdr3_nt: TGTGCCAGCAGCTTAATACTATCTCTCCGCAATGAGCAGTTCTTC
cdr3_aa: CASSLILSLRNEQFF

clone_size: once
d_call: TRBD1
j_call: TRBJ1-4
v_call: TRBV6-5
cdr3_nt: TGTGCCAGCAGAAATACCGGGACAGGGAACGAAAAACTGTTTTTT
cdr3_aa: CASRNTGTGNEKLFF

clone_size: NA
d_call: NA
j_call: TRBJ2-7
v_call: TRBV27
cdr3_nt: TGTGCCAGCAGTTCTGACAGCCCCTACGAGCAGTACTTC
cdr3_aa: CASSSDSPYEQYF

clone_size: NA
d_call: NA
j_call: TRBJ1-2
v_call: TRBV2
cdr3_nt: TGTGCCACCCAGACAGGATATGGCTACACCTTC
cdr3_aa: CATQTGYGYTF

clone_size: NA
d_call: NA
j_call: TRBJ1-5
v_call: TRBV9
cdr3_nt: TGTGCCAGCAGCGTATCTGGGGACTATCAGCCCCAGCATTTT
cdr3_aa: CASSVSGDYQPQHF

clone_size: NA
d_call: NA
j_call: TRBJ1-5
v_call: TRBV6-5
cdr3_nt: TGTGCCAGCACATCACGGGGGGCTGGGACTCAGCCCCAGCATTTT
cdr3_aa: CASTSRGAGTQPQHF

clone_size: NA
d_call: NA
j_call: TRBJ1-5
v_call: TRBV4-1
cdr3_nt: TGCGCCAGCAGCCAAGACTCTCGGGATCAGCCCCAGCATTTT
cdr3_aa: CASSQDSRDQPQHF

clone_size: NA
d_call: NA
j_call: TRBJ1-5
v_call: TRBV12-3/TRBV12-4
cdr3_nt: TGTGCCAGCAGTTTGTCGGAGGGTCAGCCCCAGCATTTT
cdr3_aa: CASSLSEGQPQHF

clone_size: NA
d_call: TRBD1
j_call: TRBJ1-3
v_call: TRBV28
cdr3_nt: TGTGCCAGCCGATACGGGACAGATCGCGGAAACACCATATATTTT
cdr3_aa: CASRYGTDRGNTIYF

clone_size: NA
d_call: TRBD2
j_call: TRBJ2-5
v_call: TRBV5-1
cdr3_nt: TGCGCCAGCAGCTTAATAGCGGGGGGGCCGGTTGAGACCCAGTACTTC
cdr3_aa: CASSLIAGGPVETQYF